These 7 T cell receptor beta chains share one sample of origin, sequenced in a study of response to subunit inactivated influenza vaccine. TCRdb re-called the RT-PCR reads with MiXCR, one entry per CDR3 protein. The profile shows some 640,000 distinct CDR3 sequences, 14% of them singletons. Sequenced here: PBMCs from blood, sampled approximately 15 days before vaccination. These TCRs come from a man aged 45-65 years who received an inactivated influenza vaccine.

The rearrangement uses TRBV5-6 and TRBJ2-1; 11 bases align to TRBD2. CDR3 length: 17 residues. J lost 0 bases, V lost 4 bases, and 6 bases had no gene match. Germline loops: CDR1 SGHDT, CDR2 YYEEEE. The CDR3 protein is CASSPTSGVSSYNEQFF. CDR3 bases: TGTGCCAGCAGCCCGACTAGCGGGGTTAGCTCCTACAATGAGCAGTTCTTC.

V and J are TRBV11-2 and TRBJ2-3, with D unclear. The CDR3 has 14 amino acids. Germline V gene sequence: CDR1 SGHAT, CDR2 FQNNGV. Trimming stripped 2 bases from V and 7 bases from J, with 13 bases between. The CDR3 sequence: CASSLSDTINTQYF. The CDR3 nucleotides are TGTGCCAGCAGCTTAAGCGACACAATAAATACGCAGTATTTT.

This clonotype was found many times. The chain links TRBV28 to TRBJ1-3, with D possibly matching TRBD1 (5 bases). V shed 4 bases and J shed 0 bases, with 13 bases lying between them. The CDR3 loop spans 16 amino acids. From germline, CDR1 is MDHEN and CDR2 SYDVKM. CDR3 protein: CASSSLRGPSGNTIYF. In DNA form, the CDR3 reads TGTGCCAGCAGTTCCCTTCGGGGCCCCTCTGGAAACACCATATATTTT.

Written as DNA, the CDR3 is TGTGCCAGCAGGGCTAGGGGACACTTCCGCGAGACCCAGTACTTC. It specifies CASRARGHFRETQYF. This rearrangement joins TRBV6-1 to TRBJ2-5; weak D call: TRBD1 (6 bases). Trimming stripped 6 bases from V and 5 bases from J, with 19 bases between. Germline loops: CDR1 MNHNS, CDR2 SASEGT. This CDR3 spans 15 amino acids.

The chain links TRBV16 to TRBJ2-7; the D gene is possibly TRBD1 (6 bases). This CDR3 contains 15 residues. V lost 0 bases, J lost 5 bases, and 14 bases lay in between. Germline CDR1 and CDR2: KGHSY and FQNENV. Here the CDR3 DNA reads TGTGCCAGCAGCCAATCCCGGTACAGGGAAAACGAGCAGTACTTC. It specifies CASSQSRYRENEQYF.

This clonotype has at least ten counts. The chain uses TRBV29-1 and TRBJ1-2, with 7 positions matching TRBD1. The CDR3 covers 12 residues. The ends lost 7 bases at V and 6 bases at J; junction bases unmatched: 8. The germline V gene has CDR1 SQVTM and CDR2 ANQGSEA. CDR3 coding DNA: TGCAGCGGGCTGACAGGGAGCCATGGCTACACCTTC. It translates to CSGLTGSHGYTF. Filled out from reference TRBV29-1 and TRBJ1-2, the complete variable domain reads SAVISQKPSRDICQRGTSLTIQCQVDSQVTMMFWYRQQPGQSLTLIATANQGSEATYESGFVIDKFPISRPNLTFSTLTVSNMSPEDSSIYLCSGLTGSHGYTFGSGTRLTVV.

This chain connects TRBV12-3 or TRBV12-4 to TRBJ1-5; unclear D gene. This CDR3 contains 11 residues. V gave up 5 bases and J gave up 9 bases, with 8 bases separating them. In DNA, the CDR3 is TGTGCCAGCAGTGCGGCCGGGCCCCAGCATTTT. Translated: CASSAAGPQHF.